Listed here are 6 T cell receptor beta chains from one sample, sequenced in a study of beta chain features in type 1 diabetes (dated by TCRdb to about 2018). Overall results and qualifications from the work: In all four CD4+ subsets, TCRB CDR3 length was moderately but significantly shorter in type 1 diabetes patients.

To prepare the library, the immunoSEQ multiplex PCR assay was applied. The entire amount of isolated RNA was reverse transcribed using the High Capacity cDNA Reverse Transcription Kit, so the sequenced TCRB transcripts were expressed ones. TCRdb's version of the immuneACCESS table is confined to in-frame rearrangements and falls short of the full clone set. An unresolved V gene accounts for under half of the shortfall where checked; the remainder is of unknown origin. Within this sample are more than 250,000 clones, with roughly 22% of them counted one time only. Around 0.028% of the sample rests with the top ten. These receptors have no identified antigens. The sample consisted of naive CD4+ T cells from blood. Interpreted using the paper, the cell subset or site label stands for: true naive CD4+ T cells. The receptor set was obtained from a middle-aged woman with type 1 diabetes.

The V call is TRBV5-1, the J call TRBJ1-4; D unclear. CDR1 is SGHRS, CDR2 YFSETQ, per germline. The CDR3 covers 14 residues. The ends were cut back, 1 base at V and 4 bases at J, with 8 bases in the middle. This chain's CDR3 is CASSLTVDNEKLFF. CDR3 nucleotides: TGCGCCAGCAGCTTGACAGTTGATAATGAAAAACTGTTTTTT.

The chain carries TRBV5-1 and TRBJ2-2, with D perhaps matching TRBD2 (5 bases). The CDR3 totals 15 residues. V was shortened by 6 bases and J by 1 base, with 13 bases between the two germline ends. Germline V CDR1 and CDR2: SGHRS, YFSETQ. DNA of the CDR3: TGCGCCAGCAAGAGGGATCAAGTGAACACCGGGGAGCTGTTTTTT. It encodes CASKRDQVNTGELFF.

This sequence joins TRBV30 and TRBJ1-4, with D maybe TRBD1 (6 bases). The length of the CDR3 is 13 residues. From germline, CDR1 is GTSNPN and CDR2 SVGIG (reference sequence). The V end lost 4 bases, the J end lost 5 bases, and 11 bases lay between the germline ends. The CDR3 spells CAWKGQGNEKLFF. The CDR3 region has the DNA TGTGCCTGGAAGGGCCAGGGGAATGAAAAACTGTTTTTT.

This clone has only a few counts. The chain joins TRBV15 to TRBJ2-2; D gene uncertain. The V gene lost 1 base and the J gene lost 7 bases, with 4 bases spanning the gap. The CDR3 is made up of 12 amino acids. Germline V lookup: CDR1 LNHNV, CDR2 YYDKDF (reference sequence). CDR3 in amino acids: CATSRGYGELFF. DNA for the CDR3: TGTGCCACCAGCAGAGGTTACGGGGAGCTGTTTTTT.

This clone was recorded a few times. The chain links TRBV7-9 to TRBJ2-4, with D possibly TRBD2 on 5 matching bases. Looked up from germline, CDR1 is SEHNR and CDR2 is FQNEAQ (reference sequence). The CDR3 contains 12 residues. V shed 9 bases and J shed 4 bases, with 10 bases lying between them. CDR3 sequence reads: CASTGLKNIQYF. The CDR3 DNA sequence: TGTGCCAGTACCGGACTTAAAAACATTCAGTACTTC. Variable domain in full (rest from reference TRBV7-9 and TRBJ2-4): DTGVSQNPRHKITKRGQNVTFRCDPISEHNRLYWYRQTLGQGPEFLTYFQNEAQLEKSRLLSDRFSAERPKGSFSTLEIQRTEQGDSAMYLCASTGLKNIQYFGAGTRLSVL.

This clone was detected a few times. The genes are TRBV28 and TRBJ1-2, with 7 bases identical to TRBD1. The CDR3 is 14 residues long. Germline CDR1 MDHEN, CDR2 SYDVKM. The V and J ends lost 5 bases and 4 bases, in that order; junction bases with no gene match: 7. The CDR3 coding sequence is TGTGCCAGCAGTATGGGACAGCGAACCTATGGCTACACCTTC. As protein: CASSMGQRTYGYTF.